A single sample gave rise to the 5 T cell receptor beta chains below, sequenced in a study of blood T cell repertoires in COVID-19. Assay: immunoSEQ multiplex PCR; the TCRdb copy retains only in-frame clones and omits some. The data show hundreds of thousands of clones, around 86% seen once. The specimen sequenced was peripheral blood. The receptor set was obtained from a woman aged 25 to 45 with active or convalescent COVID-19.

V is TRBV6-1 and J is TRBJ2-7; D is unclear. Trimming left V 2 bases short and J 3 bases short, with 11 bases between. The CDR3 runs to 14 residues. Germline lookup yields CDR1 MNHNS and CDR2 SASEGT. Written as DNA, the CDR3 is TGTGCCAGCAGTGAACAACCCCCGGGCTACGAGCAGTACTTC. Its protein product is CASSEQPPGYEQYF.

The chain links TRBV5-4 to TRBJ2-6; the D gene is possibly TRBD1 (6 bases). CDR1 and CDR2 (germline): SGHNT, YYREEE (reference sequence). This CDR3 spans 15 amino acids. Trimming removed 4 bases at V and 2 bases at J, with 10 bases between. CDR3 sequence (DNA): TGTGCCAGCAGCGCGAACAGGGCTGGGGCCAACGTCCTGACTTTC. Amino acids: CASSANRAGANVLTF.

The V call is TRBV6-6, the J call TRBJ1-1; 8 nucleotides line up with TRBD1. V gave up 5 bases and J gave up 1 base; unmatched junction bases: 18. Germline CDR1 is MNHNY and CDR2 is SVGAGI (reference sequence). This CDR3 region has 19 residues. In DNA, the CDR3 is TGTGCCAGCAGTCCCCTTTTGGACAGGGAGGGAGTATGGAACACTGAAGCTTTCTTT. As protein: CASSPLLDREGVWNTEAFF.

The chain is built from TRBV12-3 or TRBV12-4 and TRBJ2-7, with D perhaps matching TRBD2 (5 bases). The CDR3 extends over 13 amino acids. The V gene lost 6 bases and the J gene lost 2 bases, with 11 bases spanning the gap. CDR3 region: CASRKDGAYEQYF. CDR3 sequence (DNA): TGTGCCAGCAGGAAGGACGGGGCCTACGAGCAGTACTTC.

The chain joins TRBV6-5 to TRBJ1-1; TRBD1 matches at 7 bases. CDR1 MNHEY and CDR2 SVGAGI come from the germline V gene. The ends lost 6 bases at V and 4 bases at J; junction bases unmatched: 8. The CDR3 spans 14 residues. The CDR3 sequence is CASRSGTAPTEAFF. The DNA for the CDR3 is TGTGCCAGCAGATCCGGGACAGCCCCCACTGAAGCTTTCTTT.